This TCR beta chain was captured by sequencing in a study of T cell responses to AZD1222 COVID-19 vaccine. This clone was seen only once. V trimming: 4 bases; J trimming: 5 bases; junction bases outside the gene matches: 3. The CDR3 is made up of 13 amino acids. The germline gives CDR1 LNHDA, CDR2 SQIVND (reference sequence). Sequencing used immunoSEQ multiplex PCR; TCRdb keeps in-frame clones, though not all of them. This table has some 130,000 clones, about 90% appearing once. The sequence came from an adult in good health. The rearrangement joins TRBV19 to TRBJ2-7, with 9 bases matching TRBD2. The specimen comprised peripheral blood, sampled on day 0 of AZD1222 vaccination. CDR3 sequence: CASSKGLANEQYF. In DNA, the CDR3 is TGTGCCAGTAGTAAAGGACTAGCGAACGAGCAGTACTTC.